This TCR beta chain was captured by sequencing in a study of T cells in Graves' hyperthyroidism and ophthalmopathy (dated by TCRdb to the late 2010s). Study-wide context: Peripheral blood samples were taken at initial diagnosis, before any treatment was given. To identify TCR V-J signatures that set the groups apart, the researchers used a discovery cohort of more than 95 patients, made up of roughly 45 with Graves' ophthalmopathy and some 56 with stable Graves' hyperthyroidism. Prospective prediction of ophthalmopathy was tested in an independent validation cohort of fewer than 20 hyperthyroidism patients and some 17 patients who later progressed to ophthalmopathy. The 95 to 100 discovery patients were divided at random into training and test sets in a 7:3 ratio. In addition, the study compared T-cell repertoires in thyroid tissue and in blood from roughly 6 Graves' hyperthyroidism patients. After blood sampling, hyperthyroidism patients were treated with methimazole at a starting dose of 30 mg daily, and ophthalmopathy patients were treated with high-dose intravenous methylprednisolone. TCR Vbeta CDR3 sequencing of some 140 peripheral blood samples (43 ophthalmopathy, some 75 hyperthyroidism and roughly 17 progressor patients) is reported in the paper. The investigation overall reported the following: No statistical method was used to set the sample size in advance, and investigators knew the group allocation. In validation, the model predicted progression to ophthalmopathy with approximately 71% sensitivity and 72% to 85% specificity, a median of approximately 6.5 months before onset. Most expanded thyroid clonotypes (frequency above 0.001) were also found in blood, which suggests that blood repertoires may mirror thyroid immune responses. A model built on a 13 V-J signature distinguished ophthalmopathy from stable hyperthyroidism, reaching about 88% sensitivity and about 81% specificity in cross-validation and 80%/75% in testing.

This clonotype was observed once. Its antigen has not been determined. No quality values exist for individual bases; no much larger clone is one base distant. One read gives only weak evidence. Unmatched junction bases come to 6, with V trimmed by 4 bases and J by 3 bases. As encoded in the germline V gene, CDR1 is SGHRS while CDR2 is YFSETQ. The CDR3, from cysteine to phenylalanine, totals 14 residues. Only the CDR3 DNA is retained, 42 bases long and in frame from the first base. Ophthalmopathy patients had moderately to severely active disease, with a Clinical Activity Score of 3 or more, a NOSPECS grade of 4 or more, and a disease duration of less than 3 months. The study excluded patients with uncontrolled infections, other autoimmune diseases, pregnancy or lactation. Diagnoses were established on the basis of clinical symptoms, serum thyroxine and TRAb, thyroid ultrasound, and orbital computed tomography. PBMCs were separated from under 12 ml of fresh peripheral blood using Ficoll-Paque density gradient centrifugation. Total RNA was extracted using Trizol reagent, and RNA quality was assessed on an Agilent 2100 Bioanalyzer.

Amplification of TCR beta CDR3 regions was carried out from RNA transcripts. A first-round RT-PCR of the TCR CDR3 used the HTBI primer set with the Qiagen OneStep RT-PCR kit. Libraries were constructed in a second round of multiplex PCR, after which size selection and purification were carried out. The libraries were sequenced on an Illumina HiSeq2000 using paired-end 100 bp reads. As for the authors' bioinformatics: SOAPnuke was used to process the raw data, removing reads that contained adapters or uncalled bases, had a mean Phred below 15, or lacked an exact match to the constant primer or identifier. High-quality paired reads were merged with COPE v1.2.5, and unique nucleotide sequences were defined as clonotypes. MiTCR v1.1 was used to align the clonotypes against IMGT TRBV, TRBD and TRBJ reference segments. Only V-J combinations with frequency above 0.0001, covering 99% to 99.2% of repertoires, were analysed. A TCS score was defined as the ratio of F50 (clonal expansion) to E x V (chaos), with BLOSUM62-based TCRdist applied between CDR3 peptides within each V-J. Welch's t-statistics and random forest reduced 450 to 600 V-J features to 10 to 15, which were used in a naive Bayes classifier (R e1071). The raw public data were reprocessed by TCRdb itself: fastp quality trimming at Q25, MiXCR clonotype calling, in-frame beta chains only. Rows are unified per CDR3 protein, each entry keeping the most common DNA and genes. The V and J calls, along with clone size, are taken from TCRdb and not from the paper's own processing. The sample table holds 490,000 or so distinct CDR3 sequences, of which 15% to 20% were seen once. Clones ranked in the top ten supply approximately 30% of the sample.

The sequence was obtained from a woman aged 25-40 years with Graves' ophthalmopathy. Sequencing was done on a sample of blood. The chain was built from TRBV5-1 and TRBJ1-1; 7 nucleotides in the junction match TRBD1. The DNA sequence is as follows: TGCGCCAGCAGCCAACAGGGGAGTGACACTGAAGCTTTCTTT. This codes for CASSQQGSDTEAFF.